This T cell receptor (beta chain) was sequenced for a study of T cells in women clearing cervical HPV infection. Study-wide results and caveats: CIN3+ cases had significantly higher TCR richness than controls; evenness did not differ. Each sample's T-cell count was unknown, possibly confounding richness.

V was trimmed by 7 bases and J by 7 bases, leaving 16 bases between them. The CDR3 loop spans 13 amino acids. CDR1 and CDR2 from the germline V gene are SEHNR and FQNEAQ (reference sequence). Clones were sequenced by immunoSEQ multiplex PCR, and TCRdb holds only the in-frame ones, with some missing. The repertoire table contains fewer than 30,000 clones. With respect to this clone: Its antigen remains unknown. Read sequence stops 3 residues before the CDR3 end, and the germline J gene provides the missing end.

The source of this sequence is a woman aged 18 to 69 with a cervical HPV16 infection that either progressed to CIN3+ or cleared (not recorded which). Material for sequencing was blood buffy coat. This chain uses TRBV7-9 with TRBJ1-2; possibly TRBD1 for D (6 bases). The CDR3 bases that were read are TGTGCCAGCACCAACTCGGGGGGCCTTGGC. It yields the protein CASTNSGGLG. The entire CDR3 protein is CASTNSGGLGYTF.